This T cell receptor (beta chain) was documented in a study of blood T cell repertoires in COVID-19. Across the whole study: Collection of acute and convalescent COVID-19 samples took place in the United States, Italy and Spain. PBMCs, B-cell-depleted T cells, or T cells were the source of the cDNA or gDNA that made up the material.

Methods used by the authors: The assay estimated nucleated cells by amplifying reference gene primers. Data came from immunoSEQ multiplex PCR; TCRdb stores just in-frame clones and leaves some out. V and J calls and clone size are as listed in that table; D and trimming were resolved from the DNA. The sample holds 150,000 or so clones, around 86% seen once. Germline assignment: CDR1 LNHDA and CDR2 SQIVND (reference sequence). The CDR3 sequence is 11 residues long. After removal of 11 bases from V and 4 bases from J, the junction contained 4 bases not matched to a gene. Sequenced: peripheral blood. The receptor was isolated from a man at least 80 years old with acute or convalescent COVID-19. The chain links TRBV19 to TRBJ1-2, with 7 nucleotides matching TRBD1. CDR3 sequence: CAGRQGYGYTF. The CDR3 DNA sequence: TGTGCCGGCAGACAGGGCTATGGCTACACCTTC.